Listed below are T cell receptor beta chains from one sample, sequenced in a study of T cell responses to AZD1222 COVID-19 vaccine. Assay used: immunoSEQ multiplex PCR; TCRdb lists only in-frame clones, some missing. The sample has about 83,000 clones; about 84% are singletons. Sequenced material: peripheral blood, taken on day 0 of AZD1222 vaccination. These receptors all come from an adult in good health. Each CDR3 is given with its conserved first and last residue. Fields, in order: J gene, V gene, D gene, clone size, CDR3 DNA, CDR3 protein. A D gene is named only where the DNA matches it firmly. For some rows the clone size is stated as once, few or many, or as a class when expanded; others skip it.

J gene: TRBJ1-2; V gene: TRBV19; D gene: .; clone size: .; CDR3 DNA: TGTGTCTCCTGGGCGGGCTATGGCTACACCTTC; CDR3 protein: CVSWAGYGYTF
J gene: TRBJ1-5; V gene: TRBV15; D gene: TRBD1; clone size: few; CDR3 DNA: TGTGCCACCAGCTCCTGGGGGAAAGGGGGCGCTTCTCATCAGCCCCAGCATTTT; CDR3 protein: CATSSWGKGGASHQPQHF
J gene: TRBJ2-1; V gene: TRBV6-5; D gene: TRBD2; clone size: few; CDR3 DNA: TGTGCCAGCAGTCCGGGACTAGCGGAATACAATGAGCAGTTCTTC; CDR3 protein: CASSPGLAEYNEQFF
J gene: TRBJ2-7; V gene: TRBV7-2; D gene: .; clone size: .; CDR3 DNA: TGTGCCAGCAGCTTATCGTGGGGGCGCTACGAGCAGTACTTC; CDR3 protein: CASSLSWGRYEQYF
J gene: TRBJ2-3; V gene: TRBV14; D gene: .; clone size: few; CDR3 DNA: TGTGCCAGCAGCCAAGTGGGGGGTATACGCACAGATACGCAGTATTTT; CDR3 protein: CASSQVGGIRTDTQYF
J gene: TRBJ1-1; V gene: TRBV5-1; D gene: TRBD1; clone size: .; CDR3 DNA: TGCGCCAGCAGCTTTGGAGACAGGGATGAAGCTTTCTTT; CDR3 protein: CASSFGDRDEAFF
J gene: TRBJ2-7; V gene: TRBV7-3; D gene: TRBD2; clone size: .; CDR3 DNA: TGTGCCAGCAGCTTAACTCGGACTAGTCAGCAGTACTTC; CDR3 protein: CASSLTRTSQQYF
J gene: TRBJ2-7; V gene: TRBV7-3; D gene: TRBD1; clone size: .; CDR3 DNA: TGTGCCAGCAGCCCGGACAGGGGATCCTACGAGCAGTACTTC; CDR3 protein: CASSPDRGSYEQYF
J gene: TRBJ1-1; V gene: TRBV20-1; D gene: .; clone size: .; CDR3 DNA: TGCAGTGCTAGACCCCTGGGGGAGGCTTTCTTT; CDR3 protein: CSARPLGEAFF
J gene: TRBJ1-5; V gene: TRBV6-5; D gene: .; clone size: .; CDR3 DNA: TGTGCCAGCAGACACCAGGATGAGCCCCAGCATTTT; CDR3 protein: CASRHQDEPQHF
J gene: TRBJ2-7; V gene: TRBV28; D gene: .; clone size: .; CDR3 DNA: TGTGCCAGCAGTTACCGGGACATCGGATCTACGAGGCAGTACTTC; CDR3 protein: CASSYRDIGSTRQYF
J gene: TRBJ1-3; V gene: TRBV5-1; D gene: TRBD1; clone size: few; CDR3 DNA: TGCGCCAGCAGCTCGGGACAGGGTGGAAACACCATATATTTT; CDR3 protein: CASSSGQGGNTIYF
J gene: TRBJ1-5; V gene: TRBV27; D gene: .; clone size: .; CDR3 DNA: TGTGCCAGCACCTCCGGGCGCGGCCAGCCCCAGCATTTT; CDR3 protein: CASTSGRGQPQHF
J gene: TRBJ2-2; V gene: TRBV15; D gene: TRBD2; clone size: .; CDR3 DNA: TGTGCCACCAGCAGCGGGGGGGCTGTGGCCGAGGAGCTGTTTTTT; CDR3 protein: CATSSGGAVAEELFF
J gene: TRBJ2-2; V gene: TRBV9; D gene: TRBD2; clone size: few; CDR3 DNA: TGTGCCAGCAGCGCCCGGGCTAGCGGGAGGGCGGACACCGGGGAGCTGTTTTTT; CDR3 protein: CASSARASGRADTGELFF
J gene: TRBJ2-1; V gene: TRBV29-1; D gene: .; clone size: .; CDR3 DNA: TGCAGCGTTGAAGCCCCCGGCCTAAAGGGTGAGCAGTTCTTC; CDR3 protein: CSVEAPGLKGEQFF
J gene: TRBJ2-7; V gene: TRBV6-5; D gene: .; clone size: .; CDR3 DNA: TGTGCCAGCAGCGATTCCGGGGGGCCCCTCGAGCAGTACTTC; CDR3 protein: CASSDSGGPLEQYF
J gene: TRBJ1-2; V gene: TRBV9; D gene: .; clone size: .; CDR3 DNA: TGTGCCAGCAGCCCGGACGGGGTGGGCTATGGCTACACCTTC; CDR3 protein: CASSPDGVGYGYTF
J gene: TRBJ1-5; V gene: TRBV7-8; D gene: TRBD1; clone size: few; CDR3 DNA: TGTGCCAGCAACTCGGACAGGGTGGATCAGCCCCAGCATTTT; CDR3 protein: CASNSDRVDQPQHF
J gene: TRBJ2-7; V gene: TRBV7-6; D gene: TRBD1; clone size: .; CDR3 DNA: TGTGCCAGCAGCGCACAGGGGCAGTCCTACGAGCAGTACTTC; CDR3 protein: CASSAQGQSYEQYF
J gene: TRBJ1-2; V gene: TRBV28; D gene: TRBD1; clone size: .; CDR3 DNA: TGTGCCAGCAGTTCGGTGGGACAGCTTAACTATGGCTACACCTTC; CDR3 protein: CASSSVGQLNYGYTF
J gene: TRBJ1-1; V gene: TRBV19; D gene: .; clone size: .; CDR3 DNA: TGTGCCTCCAGCCGCCGGGTGAACACTGAAGCTTTCTTT; CDR3 protein: CASSRRVNTEAFF
J gene: TRBJ2-1; V gene: TRBV19; D gene: .; clone size: .; CDR3 DNA: TGTGCCAGTAGTATTCTCGGCTTCAATGAGCAGTTCTTC; CDR3 protein: CASSILGFNEQFF
J gene: TRBJ1-5; V gene: TRBV10-1; D gene: .; clone size: .; CDR3 DNA: TGCGCCAGCACCAAGACAGCAGGTCAGCCCCAGCATTTT; CDR3 protein: CASTKTAGQPQHF
J gene: TRBJ2-7; V gene: TRBV7-9; D gene: .; clone size: .; CDR3 DNA: TGTGCCAGCAGCTTCTCGGGGTCTCCCGAGCAGTACTTC; CDR3 protein: CASSFSGSPEQYF
J gene: TRBJ1-2; V gene: TRBV5-1; D gene: .; clone size: .; CDR3 DNA: TGCGCCAGCAGCTTGGGGCAGACCTATGGCTACACCTTC; CDR3 protein: CASSLGQTYGYTF
J gene: TRBJ1-1; V gene: TRBV6-5; D gene: .; clone size: .; CDR3 DNA: TGTGCCAGCTCCAGGGGTGTAGACACTGAAGCTTTCTTT; CDR3 protein: CASSRGVDTEAFF
J gene: TRBJ2-7; V gene: TRBV27; D gene: .; clone size: few; CDR3 DNA: TGTGCCAGCAGTTTATTGGGAGGGACAGATTACGAGCAGTACTTC; CDR3 protein: CASSLLGGTDYEQYF
J gene: TRBJ2-2; V gene: TRBV7-6; D gene: TRBD1; clone size: .; CDR3 DNA: TGTGCCAGCAGCTCCCCGGACAGGGACGGCACCGGGGAGCTGTTTTTT; CDR3 protein: CASSSPDRDGTGELFF